Sequencing of this T cell receptor (beta chain) was carried out in a study of blood T cell repertoires in COVID-19. Authors' processing steps: Amplified reference gene primers provided the basis for estimating nucleated cell counts. Some clones are missing from TCRdb's copy, which holds only in-frame ones; the method was immunoSEQ multiplex PCR. V and J calls and clone size come straight from that table; D and trimming were deduced from the DNA. The data hold about 200,000 clones, with about four fifths observed a single time. The germline gives CDR1 KGHSH, CDR2 LQKENI. The CDR3 consists of 11 residues. Trimming left V 6 bases short and J 6 bases short, with 9 bases between. Participant-given clinical history determined each cohort assignment. Shortly before study entry, within 2 weeks, exposed participants had met a COVID-19 case.

J is TRBJ2-7 and V is TRBV18; the D is unclear. The sample was PBMCs or T cells enriched from blood (not recorded which). This TCR derives from a woman in her 50s who had been exposed to COVID-19. The CDR3 nucleotides read TGTGCCAGCTCTTCGACTGGCGAGCAGTACTTC. This translates into CASSSTGEQYF.